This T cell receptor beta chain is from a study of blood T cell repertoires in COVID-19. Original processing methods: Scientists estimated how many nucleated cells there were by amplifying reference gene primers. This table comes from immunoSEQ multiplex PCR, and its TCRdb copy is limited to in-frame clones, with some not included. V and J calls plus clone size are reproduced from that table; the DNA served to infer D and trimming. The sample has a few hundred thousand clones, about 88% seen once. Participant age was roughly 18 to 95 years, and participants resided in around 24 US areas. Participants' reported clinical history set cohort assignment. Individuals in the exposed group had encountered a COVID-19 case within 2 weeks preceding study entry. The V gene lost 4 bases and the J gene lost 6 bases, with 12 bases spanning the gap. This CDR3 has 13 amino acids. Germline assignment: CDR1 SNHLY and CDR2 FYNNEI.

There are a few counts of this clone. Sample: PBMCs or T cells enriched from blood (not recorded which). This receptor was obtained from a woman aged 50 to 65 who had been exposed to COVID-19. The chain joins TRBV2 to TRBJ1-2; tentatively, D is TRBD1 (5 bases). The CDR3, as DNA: TGTGCCAGCAGTGTACCAGGGTCTAATGGCTACACCTTC. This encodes CASSVPGSNGYTF.